This note documents a single T cell receptor (beta chain) sequence. What it binds is not known. At the DNA level, this CDR3 is encoded by other sequences in the same sample as well. This specimen comes from a study of shared clonotypes between healthy human individuals. The CDR3 is 13 residues long. Germline V gives CDR1 LNHDA, CDR2 SQIVND (reference sequence). V dropped 6 bases and J dropped 4 bases, with 10 bases sitting between them. Assay used: immunoSEQ multiplex PCR; TCRdb lists only in-frame clones, some missing. The top ten clones hold 0.1% to 0.15% of a sample with some 2 million clones, roughly 94% of them seen once. General observations from the study: Only a few donors were included, so the genetic and exposure-history diversity represented was limited.

Recent vaccinations or acute infections were absent in the healthy HIV-negative adult donors. Negatively enriched CD4+ T cells were divided by CD45RA into naive and memory. The material sequenced was naive CD4+ T cells sorted from blood. This sample's subset: CD45RA+ positively selected. The rearrangement links TRBV19 to TRBJ1-5; no definite D call. The clonotype originates from a man in his late teens or twenties in good health. The CDR3 DNA is TGTGCCAGTAGGGGAGGAGGAAATCAGCCCCAGCATTTT. Translated: CASRGGGNQPQHF.